These T cell receptor beta chains were read from a single sample in a study of control samples from healthy donors and cancer patients. Sequencing used immunoSEQ multiplex PCR; TCRdb keeps in-frame clones, though not all of them. The data show about 60,000 clones, nearly 90% seen once. The source material was blood. The receptors stem from a man aged 50 to 59 in good health. Both conserved end residues are part of each CDR3. The order of the fields is D gene, J gene, V gene, clone size, CDR3 DNA, CDR3 protein. The D gene is left open where the match is weak. Clone size is shown for a subset of rows, as once, few, many or a class of expanded clone.

d_gene: TRBD1
j_gene: TRBJ1-1
v_gene: TRBV29-1
abundance: .
CDR3nt: TGCAGCGTTCGTACACGGACAGGGAACACTGAAGCTTTCTTT
CDR3aa: CSVRTRTGNTEAFF

d_gene: .
j_gene: TRBJ2-3
v_gene: TRBV2
abundance: .
CDR3nt: TGTGCCAGCAGCCTTGGCGGGGCAGATACGCAGTATTTT
CDR3aa: CASSLGGADTQYF

d_gene: TRBD2
j_gene: TRBJ2-3
v_gene: TRBV2
abundance: few
CDR3nt: TGTGCCAGCAGACCGACTAGCGGCCGCACAGATACGCAGTATTTT
CDR3aa: CASRPTSGRTDTQYF

d_gene: TRBD1
j_gene: TRBJ1-1
v_gene: TRBV7-8
abundance: .
CDR3nt: TGTGCCAGCAGCTTAGGAGGGGACAGTGGGACTGAAGCTTTCTTT
CDR3aa: CASSLGGDSGTEAFF

d_gene: TRBD2
j_gene: TRBJ2-2
v_gene: TRBV30
abundance: .
CDR3nt: TGTGCCTGGAGTGTAGAATATCGACTAGCGGGAGGGAAGAACACCGGGGAGCTGTTTTTT
CDR3aa: CAWSVEYRLAGGKNTGELFF

d_gene: TRBD1
j_gene: TRBJ2-1
v_gene: TRBV11-3
abundance: .
CDR3nt: TGTGCCAGCAGCCGGGGACAGAAAGGGGGATTGGATGAGCAGTTCTTC
CDR3aa: CASSRGQKGGLDEQFF

d_gene: .
j_gene: TRBJ2-7
v_gene: TRBV5-6
abundance: .
CDR3nt: TGTGCCAGCAGCCTGGGACCAGACTACGAGCAGTACTTC
CDR3aa: CASSLGPDYEQYF

d_gene: .
j_gene: TRBJ2-1
v_gene: TRBV6-5
abundance: .
CDR3nt: TGTGCCAGCAGAGGGAGGATAAACAATGAGCAGTTCTTC
CDR3aa: CASRGRINNEQFF

d_gene: .
j_gene: TRBJ1-2
v_gene: TRBV5-1
abundance: .
CDR3nt: TGCGCCAGCAGTTATTTCGAGGGGACTTATAACTATGGCTACACCTTC
CDR3aa: CASSYFEGTYNYGYTF

d_gene: .
j_gene: TRBJ1-1
v_gene: TRBV5-1
abundance: .
CDR3nt: TGCGCCAGCAGCTCGAGGACAGCCGTTGAAGCTTTCTTT
CDR3aa: CASSSRTAVEAFF

d_gene: .
j_gene: TRBJ1-4
v_gene: TRBV28
abundance: .
CDR3nt: TGTGCCAGCAGTTTAATAGGGCTGGGGGAAAAACTGTTTTTT
CDR3aa: CASSLIGLGEKLFF

d_gene: TRBD1
j_gene: TRBJ1-1
v_gene: TRBV18
abundance: .
CDR3nt: TGTGCCAGCTCACCTGGGACAGGGTTGAACACTGAAGCTTTCTTT
CDR3aa: CASSPGTGLNTEAFF

d_gene: .
j_gene: TRBJ2-5
v_gene: TRBV28
abundance: .
CDR3nt: TGTGCCAGCAGAATCGGTGGTACCCAGTACTTC
CDR3aa: CASRIGGTQYF

d_gene: .
j_gene: TRBJ1-4
v_gene: TRBV11-3
abundance: once
CDR3nt: TGTGCCAGCAGCCCTGGGACAACTAATGAAAAACTGTTTTTT
CDR3aa: CASSPGTTNEKLFF

d_gene: .
j_gene: TRBJ1-1
v_gene: TRBV27
abundance: .
CDR3nt: TGTGCCAGCAGCCCCAGTGTCGCGGACTGGAACACTGAAGCTTTCTTT
CDR3aa: CASSPSVADWNTEAFF

d_gene: .
j_gene: TRBJ2-7
v_gene: TRBV9
abundance: .
CDR3nt: TGTGCCAGCAGCGCTGGGGGAGAATGGAGCTCCTACGAGCAGTACTTC
CDR3aa: CASSAGGEWSSYEQYF

d_gene: .
j_gene: TRBJ2-3
v_gene: TRBV14
abundance: few
CDR3nt: TGTGCCAGCAGCCTTGGGACAAAGTCTACAGATACGCAGTATTTT
CDR3aa: CASSLGTKSTDTQYF

d_gene: .
j_gene: TRBJ1-1
v_gene: TRBV2
abundance: .
CDR3nt: TGTGCCAGCACCCGATTTGAAGGCTGGACTGAAGCTTTCTTT
CDR3aa: CASTRFEGWTEAFF

d_gene: .
j_gene: TRBJ1-5
v_gene: TRBV28
abundance: .
CDR3nt: TGTGCCAGCAGTTTATGGGGGGATAGCAATCAGCCCCAGCATTTT
CDR3aa: CASSLWGDSNQPQHF

d_gene: .
j_gene: TRBJ2-7
v_gene: TRBV18
abundance: few
CDR3nt: TGTGCCAGCTCACCACCGGAGGAAAGCTACGAGCAGTACTTC
CDR3aa: CASSPPEESYEQYF

d_gene: .
j_gene: TRBJ2-3
v_gene: TRBV4-1
abundance: .
CDR3nt: TGCGCCAGCAGCCAAGCTTACGGGGTTGCCACAGATACGCAGTATTTT
CDR3aa: CASSQAYGVATDTQYF

d_gene: TRBD2
j_gene: TRBJ2-1
v_gene: TRBV11-2
abundance: once
CDR3nt: TGTGCCAGCACCCGGACTAGCGGGAGTGGGTTCAATGAGCAGTTCTTC
CDR3aa: CASTRTSGSGFNEQFF

d_gene: TRBD1
j_gene: TRBJ1-2
v_gene: TRBV7-9
abundance: .
CDR3nt: TGTGCCAGCAGCTTAGAAGACAGGGCTAACTATGGCTACACCTTC
CDR3aa: CASSLEDRANYGYTF

d_gene: TRBD1
j_gene: TRBJ1-6
v_gene: TRBV7-2
abundance: .
CDR3nt: TGTGCCAGCAGACGCCCCGACAGGGGTGGTAATTCACCCCTCCACTTT
CDR3aa: CASRRPDRGGNSPLHF

d_gene: .
j_gene: TRBJ1-1
v_gene: TRBV29-1
abundance: .
CDR3nt: TGCAGCGTTGAAGAAGGGTGGACTGAAGCTTTCTTT
CDR3aa: CSVEEGWTEAFF

d_gene: .
j_gene: TRBJ2-2
v_gene: TRBV29-1
abundance: .
CDR3nt: TGCAGCGTTGCGATGCTCGAGAACACCGGGGAGCTGTTTTTT
CDR3aa: CSVAMLENTGELFF

d_gene: .
j_gene: TRBJ2-7
v_gene: TRBV3-1/TRBV3-2
abundance: .
CDR3nt: TGTGCCAGCAGCCAAGCAGGAGCCCCGGTCTACGAGCAGTACTTC
CDR3aa: CASSQAGAPVYEQYF

d_gene: .
j_gene: TRBJ2-2
v_gene: TRBV28
abundance: .
CDR3nt: TGTGCCAGCAGACACCGACCCACCGGGGAGCTGTTTTTT
CDR3aa: CASRHRPTGELFF

d_gene: .
j_gene: TRBJ1-2
v_gene: TRBV1
abundance: .
CDR3nt: TGCACCAGCAGCCAAGATCGAGGGCACTATGGCTACACCTTC
CDR3aa: CTSSQDRGHYGYTF

d_gene: TRBD2
j_gene: TRBJ2-2
v_gene: TRBV11-3
abundance: .
CDR3nt: TGTGCCAGCAGCAAACCGCGGACTAGCGGGAACACCGGGGAGCTGTTTTTT
CDR3aa: CASSKPRTSGNTGELFF

d_gene: .
j_gene: TRBJ2-7
v_gene: TRBV4-3
abundance: .
CDR3nt: TGCGCCAGCAGCCAAGATAGGCCAGCAGGGCTAGCCTACGAGCAGTACTTC
CDR3aa: CASSQDRPAGLAYEQYF

d_gene: .
j_gene: TRBJ2-5
v_gene: TRBV27
abundance: .
CDR3nt: TGTGCCAGCAGTTTACGGTATACAGCAGAAGAGACCCAGTACTTC
CDR3aa: CASSLRYTAEETQYF

d_gene: .
j_gene: TRBJ2-7
v_gene: TRBV5-1
abundance: .
CDR3nt: TGCGCCAGCAGCTTCGGGCCCCCATCCTACGAGCAGTACTTC
CDR3aa: CASSFGPPSYEQYF

d_gene: .
j_gene: TRBJ2-7
v_gene: TRBV3-1/TRBV3-2
abundance: .
CDR3nt: TGTGCCAGCAGGAGTCCTTCCTACGAGCAGTACTTC
CDR3aa: CASRSPSYEQYF

d_gene: .
j_gene: TRBJ2-2
v_gene: TRBV28
abundance: .
CDR3nt: TGTGCCAGCAGTTTCTTATACACCGGGGAGCTGTTTTTT
CDR3aa: CASSFLYTGELFF

d_gene: TRBD2
j_gene: TRBJ2-3
v_gene: TRBV11-3
abundance: .
CDR3nt: TGTGCCAGCAGCTTAGGGGCGTCTAGCGGCTCCACAGATACGCAGTATTTT
CDR3aa: CASSLGASSGSTDTQYF

d_gene: .
j_gene: TRBJ1-1
v_gene: TRBV2
abundance: few
CDR3nt: TGTGCCAGCAGGCTAAAGGGCCCCGCTTTCTTT
CDR3aa: CASRLKGPAFF

d_gene: .
j_gene: TRBJ1-5
v_gene: TRBV7-9
abundance: .
CDR3nt: TGTGCCAGCAGCTTAACTCAACAGGGTTTGGGAGAACAGCCCCAGCATTTT
CDR3aa: CASSLTQQGLGEQPQHF

d_gene: .
j_gene: TRBJ1-4
v_gene: TRBV24-1
abundance: .
CDR3nt: TGTGCCACCAGTGCCACGGATGAAAAACTGTTTTTT
CDR3aa: CATSATDEKLFF

d_gene: .
j_gene: TRBJ1-5
v_gene: TRBV27
abundance: few
CDR3nt: TGTGCCACCTCCAGGTATGGTCAGCCCCAGCATTTT
CDR3aa: CATSRYGQPQHF

d_gene: .
j_gene: TRBJ2-2
v_gene: TRBV3-1/TRBV3-2
abundance: .
CDR3nt: TGTGCCAGCATCCTACAGAACACCGGGGAGCTGTTTTTT
CDR3aa: CASILQNTGELFF

d_gene: .
j_gene: TRBJ1-4
v_gene: TRBV6-5
abundance: .
CDR3nt: TGTGCCAGCAGTTACTCCTCAGGGGATGGGGAAAAACTGTTTTTT
CDR3aa: CASSYSSGDGEKLFF

d_gene: TRBD2
j_gene: TRBJ2-7
v_gene: TRBV7-8
abundance: .
CDR3nt: TGTGCCAGCAGCTCCAGACTAGCGGGAGGCGGGTACGAGCAGTACTTC
CDR3aa: CASSSRLAGGGYEQYF

d_gene: TRBD2
j_gene: TRBJ2-3
v_gene: TRBV10-3
abundance: .
CDR3nt: TGTGCCATCATGCGGGAGTCGGGCACAGATACGCAGTATTTT
CDR3aa: CAIMRESGTDTQYF

d_gene: TRBD2
j_gene: TRBJ2-7
v_gene: TRBV30
abundance: .
CDR3nt: TGTGCCTGGAGTGTACCCCGGACTAGCGGGAGAGGAGAGCAGTACTTC
CDR3aa: CAWSVPRTSGRGEQYF

d_gene: TRBD1
j_gene: TRBJ1-1
v_gene: TRBV19
abundance: .
CDR3nt: TGTGCCAGTAGTACTGGACAGGGGATAGGCACTGAAGCTTTCTTT
CDR3aa: CASSTGQGIGTEAFF